This T cell receptor beta chain came from a study of blood T cell repertoires in COVID-19. About the study: COVID-19 samples collected from the United States, Italy and Spain covered acute and convalescent phases. Nucleic acid was either cDNA or gDNA, and it came from T cells, B-cell-depleted T cells, or PBMCs.

CDR3 size: 15 residues. Germline V gene sequence: CDR1 KGHSH, CDR2 LQKENI. The V and J ends lost 4 bases and 0 bases respectively, with 12 bases between them. How the authors handled the data: Reference gene primer amplification in the assay estimated nucleated cell counts. Sequenced by immunoSEQ multiplex PCR; TCRdb stores in-frame clones only, minus some. V and J calls and clone size come straight from that table; D and trimming were deduced from the DNA. The sample consists of approximately 46,000 clones, more than 70% of them appearing once. Only one count was recorded for this clone. Source material: peripheral blood. The source of this sequence is a human donor in a cohort sampled during active COVID-19. This chain uses TRBV18 with TRBJ1-1; no clear D gene. The CDR3 reads CASSLYHPMNTEAFF. The CDR3 nucleotides are TGTGCCAGCTCACTCTACCATCCCATGAACACTGAAGCTTTCTTT.